Following are 28 T cell receptor beta chains from one sample sequenced in a study of regulatory T cells in long-lasting Graves disease. Time point specified: newly diagnosed GD, antithyroid drugs for less than 3 months. Construction of the TCR library relied on RNA isolated from PBMCs. According to the study, TCR beta libraries were built with iRepertoire HTBI primers and CDR3-region Arm-PCR. MiXCR, applied by TCRdb to the multiplex PCR reads, yields one record per CDR3 protein. Of 400,000 to 500,000 distinct CDR3 sequences listed, approximately 15% are singletons. This sample also belongs to another study, concerning T cells in Graves' hyperthyroidism and ophthalmopathy.

The sequences come from peripheral blood mononuclear cells (PBMCs), collected at new diagnosis, from a patient treated with antithyroid drugs. These receptors were collected from a woman in her fifties or sixties with Graves disease.

As to this clonotype: A much larger clone sits a single nucleotide away, making a read error possible. V is TRBV11-2 and J is TRBJ2-1; perhaps TRBD2 as D (6 bases). The ends were cut back, 3 bases at V and 10 bases at J, with 13 bases in the middle. This CDR3 spans 13 amino acids. The germline CDR1 and CDR2 sequences are SGHAT and FQNNGV. The CDR3 loop is CASSLASEDEQFF. CDR3 sequence (DNA): TGTGCCAGCAGCTTGGCTAGCGAGGACGAGCAGTTCTTC.

This clonotype was detected a few times. The chain joins TRBV20-1 to TRBJ2-7; D is ambiguous. Trimming cost V 5 bases and J 7 bases, with 24 bases left between them. Germline V gene sequence: CDR1 DFQATT, CDR2 SNEGSKA (reference sequence). There are 15 residues in the CDR3. CDR3 in DNA: TGCAGTGCTTTCATCCCCGGTGGGTTTCAGAGGGAGCAGTACTTC. Translation: CSAFIPGGFQREQYF.

This clonotype has only a few counts. The V gene is TRBV24-1, the J gene TRBJ2-1; TRBD2 aligns across 7 bases. The germline CDR1 and CDR2 sequences are KGHDR and SFDVKD. J gave up 1 base and V 5 bases, and 7 bases lay outside the gene matches. This CDR3 is 16 amino acids long. CDR3 sequence: CATSGGGRESYNEQFF. The CDR3 nucleotides are TGTGCCACCAGTGGGGGTGGGCGGGAGTCCTACAATGAGCAGTTCTTC.

The CDR3 DNA reads as TGTGCCAGCTCACCCCGGGACTATGAGCAGTTCTTC. Translating it yields CASSPRDYEQFF. V usage is TRBV18 and J usage is TRBJ2-1; perhaps TRBD2 as D (6 bases). CDR3 length equals 12 residues. Germline loops: CDR1 KGHSH, CDR2 LQKENI. The germline V and J ends were trimmed by 3 bases and 8 bases, with 8 bases remaining between them.

The CDR3 nucleotides are TGTGCCAGCAGTCCCGATTTAGAGGTGGACAGGGGGGAGTTCTTC. Translation gives CASSPDLEVDRGEFF. The chain employs TRBV28 and TRBJ2-1; 10 bases are a match to TRBD1. The germline V gene encodes CDR1 MDHEN and CDR2 SYDVKM. V lost 5 bases, J lost 14 bases, and 15 bases stayed unmatched. The CDR3 spans 15 residues.

Comments on this clonotype: With a much larger clone just one base away, this may be a read error. V usage is TRBV7-2 and J usage is TRBJ2-2; D perhaps matches TRBD2 (5 bases). This CDR3 contains 17 residues. Germline CDR1 reads SGHTA; CDR2 reads FQGNSA. The CDR3 coding sequence is TGTGCCAGCAGCCCCAGGACTGGAAGTTACGGGTCCGGGGAGCCGTTTTTT. The encoded protein is CASSPRTGSYGSGEPFF. The full variable domain, its missing parts supplied by reference TRBV7-2 and TRBJ2-2, is GAGVSQSPSNKVTEKGKDVELRCDPISGHTALYWYRQSLGQGLEFLIYFQGNSAPDKSGLPSDRFSAERTGGSVSTLTIQRTQQEDSAVYLCASSPRTGSYGSGEPFFGEGSRLTVL.

This clonotype has a handful of counts. This chain links TRBV7-2 with TRBJ2-5, with 8 bases lining up with TRBD2. Germline values: CDR1 SGHTA, CDR2 FQGNSA. This CDR3 spans 20 amino acids. After removal of 0 bases from V and 2 bases from J, the junction contained 17 bases not matched to a gene. CDR3 bases: TGTGCCAGCAGCTTAGCCTTCTGGTCAGGACTAGCTTTGAGACAAGAGACCCAGTACTTC. Protein product: CASSLAFWSGLALRQETQYF.

The table lists this clonotype with a few counts. J is TRBJ1-2 and V is TRBV20-1; D is ambiguous. Trimming removed 1 base at V and 1 base at J, with 19 bases between. This CDR3 is built from 17 residues. Germline CDR1 and CDR2: DFQATT and SNEGSKA (reference sequence). The CDR3 protein is CSARALPDRQNNYGYTF. DNA of the CDR3: TGCAGTGCTAGAGCCCTCCCGGACCGACAAAATAACTATGGCTACACCTTC.

In its sample, this clonotype was seen many times. The chain links TRBV28 to TRBJ1-2, with a tentative D call TRBD1 (5 bases). CDR3 length: 11 amino acids. The V end lost 5 bases, the J end lost 8 bases, and 9 bases lay between the germline ends. Germline CDR1 is MDHEN and CDR2 is SYDVKM. CDR3 amino acids: CASSPNRGYTF. CDR3 sequence (DNA): TGTGCCAGCAGTCCCAACAGGGGCTACACCTTC.

This clonotype was seen at least ten times. The V and J genes are TRBV11-3 and TRBJ2-5; D gene ambiguous. CDR1 is SGHNT and CDR2 is YENEEA in the germline V gene. The V and J ends lost 2 bases and 0 bases respectively, with 4 bases between them. The CDR3 length is 13 residues. The CDR3 spells CASSLHNQETQYF. CDR3 nucleotides: TGTGCCAGCAGCTTACACAACCAAGAGACCCAGTACTTC.

In its sample, this clonotype was seen a few times. This chain connects TRBV30 to TRBJ2-7, with 9 positions matching TRBD2. The CDR3 has 13 amino acids. CDR1 and CDR2 from the germline V gene are GTSNPN and SVGIG (reference sequence). The ends lost 2 bases at V and 4 bases at J; junction bases unmatched: 3. The CDR3 region is CAWSPLAGYEQYF. The DNA of the CDR3 is TGTGCCTGGAGTCCTCTAGCGGGATACGAGCAGTACTTC.

The V call is TRBV7-2, the J call TRBJ2-5; D is perhaps TRBD2 (6 bases). CDR1 and CDR2 from the germline V gene are SGHTA and FQGNSA. The CDR3 has 14 residues. Between the trimmed V and J ends, which lost 5 bases and 5 bases, there was a span of 15 bases. The CDR3 DNA is TGTGCCAGCAGCCGGGCCGGGAGCTGGGAGACCCAGTACTTC. Translation: CASSRAGSWETQYF.

A few counts support this clonotype. This chain links TRBV29-1 with TRBJ1-5; D is possibly TRBD1 (6 bases). Germline CDR1 SQVTM, CDR2 ANQGSEA. Trimming took 4 bases from V and 5 from J, leaving 15 bases between them. The CDR3 consists of 14 residues. The DNA for the CDR3 is TGCAGCGTTGGTTTCGGGGGCGAAGATCAGCCCCAGCATTTT. Amino acids: CSVGFGGEDQPQHF.

This rearrangement joins TRBV29-1 to TRBJ2-5; perhaps TRBD1 as D (5 bases). This CDR3 region has 14 residues. Per the germline V gene, CDR1 is SQVTM and CDR2 is ANQGSEA. The ends were cut back, 2 bases at V and 5 bases at J, with 15 bases in the middle. The CDR3 DNA is TGCAGCGTTGAAATGGGCAGGGTAAAGGAGACCCAGTACTTC. The encoded protein is CSVEMGRVKETQYF. Drawing the rest from reference TRBV29-1 and TRBJ2-5, the complete variable domain is SAVISQKPSRDICQRGTSLTIQCQVDSQVTMMFWYRQQPGQSLTLIATANQGSEATYESGFVIDKFPISRPNLTFSTLTVSNMSPEDSSIYLCSVEMGRVKETQYFGPGTRLLVL.

Ten or more counts support this clonotype. This chain joins TRBV10-2 and TRBJ2-4; no clear D gene. CDR1 and CDR2 from the germline V gene are WSHSY and SAAADI. The CDR3 has 13 amino acids. V lost 6 bases to trimming and J lost 8 bases, with 14 bases between them. CDR3 in DNA: TGCGCCAGCAGGTCGGTGGGATCCGACATTCAGTACTTC. This codes for CASRSVGSDIQYF.

This clonotype was found many times. This chain links TRBV28 with TRBJ2-1; D not certain. Germline CDR1 MDHEN, CDR2 SYDVKM. Trimming took off 2 bases at V and 0 bases at J, with 20 bases between the two ends. The CDR3 contains 19 residues. Here the CDR3 reads CASSLPAPPDRSSYNEQFF. In DNA form, the CDR3 reads TGTGCCAGCAGTTTACCGGCCCCACCCGACCGTAGCTCCTACAATGAGCAGTTCTTC.

This sequence joins TRBV2 and TRBJ2-1; 14 nucleotides match TRBD2. This CDR3 comprises 18 residues. Germline V CDR1 and CDR2: SNHLY, FYNNEI. After removal of 5 bases from V and 10 bases from J, the junction contained 16 bases not matched to a gene. In DNA form, the CDR3 reads TGTGCCAGCAGTACTAATGACTCCCCGGGACTAGCGGGAGACGAGCAGTTCTTC. Translating gives CASSTNDSPGLAGDEQFF.

This clonotype was counted a few times. The chain uses TRBV18 and TRBJ1-4, with D possibly matching TRBD1 (5 bases). CDR1 and CDR2 from the germline V gene are KGHSH and LQKENI. V was shortened by 2 bases and J by 8 bases, with 15 bases between the two germline ends. The CDR3 is 15 residues long. CDR3 sequence reads: CASSPNRDVWEKLFF. The DNA of the CDR3 is TGTGCCAGCTCACCAAATAGGGACGTCTGGGAAAAACTGTTTTTT.

In its sample, this clonotype was seen a few times. The V gene is TRBV29-1, the J gene TRBJ1-1; tentative D call: TRBD1 (5 bases). The ends were cut back, 5 bases at V and 13 bases at J, with 23 bases in the middle. The CDR3 contains 13 residues. The germline V gene encodes CDR1 SQVTM and CDR2 ANQGSEA. CDR3 region: CSVRREGLAGDFF. For the CDR3, the DNA is TGCAGCGTTAGACGGGAGGGGCTCGCCGGCGATTTCTTT.

This clonotype has just a few counts. The chain couples TRBV7-6 to TRBJ2-7; 8 nucleotides line up with TRBD1. With 2 bases clipped from V and 6 bases from J, the junction kept 12 bases outside the gene matches. Germline V lookup: CDR1 SGHVS, CDR2 FNYEAQ. The CDR3 runs 16 residues. The CDR3 DNA is TGTGCCAGCAGCTTAATGTTCCAGGGGGCGCGTAGCGAGCAGTACTTC. It is translated as CASSLMFQGARSEQYF. Filled out from reference TRBV7-6 and TRBJ2-7, the complete variable domain reads GAGVSQSPRYKVTKRGQDVALRCDPISGHVSLYWYRQALGQGPEFLTYFNYEAQQDKSGLPNDRFSAERPEGSISTLTIQRTEQRDSAMYRCASSLMFQGARSEQYFGPGTRLTVT.

This clonotype was observed at least ten times. This rearrangement joins TRBV28 to TRBJ2-5; a weak D match, TRBD1 (6 bases). V lost 6 bases and J lost 4, with 27 bases in between. The CDR3 totals 18 residues. Germline CDR1 is MDHEN and CDR2 is SYDVKM. The CDR3 nucleotides read TGTGCCAGCAGCACCCGAACCGCCCGCCAGGGGACGGGAGAGACCCAGTACTTC. It encodes CASSTRTARQGTGETQYF. The full variable domain, its missing parts supplied by reference TRBV28 and TRBJ2-5, is DVKVTQSSRYLVKRTGEKVFLECVQDMDHENMFWYRQDPGLGLRLIYFSYDVKMKEKGDIPEGYSVSREKKERFSLILESASTNQTSMYLCASSTRTARQGTGETQYFGPGTRLLVL.

This clonotype was seen more than once but under ten times. The chain carries TRBV7-6 and TRBJ2-1; 7 bases align to TRBD2. The CDR3 loop spans 15 amino acids. Germline lookup yields CDR1 SGHVS and CDR2 FNYEAQ. Trimming removed 6 bases from V and 2 bases from J; junction bases left unmatched: 7. Here the CDR3 reads CASRTESGTYNEQFF. CDR3 nucleotide sequence: TGTGCCAGCAGGACAGAAAGCGGGACCTACAATGAGCAGTTCTTC.

This clonotype was counted many times. The V and J genes are TRBV2 and TRBJ2-1; D gene unclear. The V and J ends lost 7 bases and 0 bases respectively, with 13 bases between them. Germline assignment: CDR1 SNHLY and CDR2 FYNNEI. The CDR3 extends over 15 amino acids. The CDR3, as DNA: TGTGCCAGCAACGACCCCCCGAGCTCCTACAATGAGCAGTTCTTC. Translation gives CASNDPPSSYNEQFF.

This clonotype was counted ten times or more. J is TRBJ2-5 and V is TRBV2; 7 positions match TRBD2. The germline V gene encodes CDR1 SNHLY and CDR2 FYNNEI. Trimming took 6 bases from V and 3 from J; bases not matched to a gene: 4. The CDR3 has 13 amino acids. This CDR3 is CASRGDYKETQYF. The CDR3 DNA sequence: TGTGCCAGCAGAGGGGACTACAAAGAGACCCAGTACTTC. Based on the CDR3 plus reference TRBV2 and TRBJ2-5, the full variable domain is EPEVTQTPSHQVTQMGQEVILRCVPISNHLYFYWYRQILGQKVEFLVSFYNNEISEKSEIFDDQFSVERPDGSNFTLKIRSTKLEDSAMYFCASRGDYKETQYFGPGTRLLVL.

This clonotype was seen only a few times. The rearrangement joins TRBV6-1 to TRBJ1-1; D is undetermined. The CDR3 contains 12 residues. V gave up 6 bases and J gave up 7 bases, with 12 bases separating them. Germline V gene data show CDR1 as MNHNS and CDR2 as SASEGT. As DNA, the CDR3 is TGTGCCAGCAGGGGTACACAACTTGAAGCTTTCTTT. Translated: CASRGTQLEAFF.

The V call is TRBV4-1, the J call TRBJ1-1; 8 bases line up with TRBD1. This CDR3 contains 15 residues. Germline values: CDR1 MGHRA, CDR2 YSYEKL. V was pared by 5 bases and J by 4 bases, with 9 bases of the junction left unmatched. The CDR3 coding sequence is TGCGCCAGCAGCTTACGGACAGGGCGGGGCACTGAAGCTTTCTTT. It encodes CASSLRTGRGTEAFF.

As regards this clonotype: Mismatch with germline at one junction end may stem from a read error. The rearrangement links TRBV6-1 to TRBJ2-7; 7 positions match TRBD1. This CDR3 comprises 13 residues. CDR1 and CDR2 from the germline V gene are MNHNS and SASEGT. CDR3 loop: CANSDQTGYEQYF. The CDR3 DNA reads TGTGCCAACAGTGACCAGACAGGGTACGAGCAGTACTTC.

This clonotype was detected many times. This rearrangement joins TRBV7-3 to TRBJ2-7; 9 bases align to TRBD1. The CDR3 consists of 15 residues. Germline loops: CDR1 SGHTA, CDR2 FQGTGA. V was clipped by 4 bases and J by 1 base; unmatched bases: 5. CDR3 in DNA: TGTGCCAGCAGCTGGTCGGGACAGGGTTCCTACGAGCAGTACTTC. It yields the protein CASSWSGQGSYEQYF.